Here is one T cell receptor beta chain with its context. As yet, its antigen is unknown. Expressed TCRB transcripts were sequenced, since all the RNA that had been isolated was reverse transcribed. Profiled with immunoSEQ multiplex PCR; TCRdb holds only in-frame clones, not every one. This table has roughly 170,000 clones, about 13% appearing once. V lost 4 bases, J lost 6 bases, and 12 bases lay in between. Germline CDR1 MNHEY, CDR2 SVGAGI. CDR3 length: 14 amino acids. Without exception, sorted populations had purity beyond 95%. The entry originates in a study of beta chain features in type 1 diabetes. Broader study findings: The similarity of naive, central memory and Treg TCRB repertoires appeared greater among patients than among healthy donors. In all four CD4+ subsets, TCRB CDR3 length was significantly, moderately reduced in type 1 diabetes.

Specimen: central memory CD4+ T cells from blood. This TCR came from a woman under 30 in good health. V gene TRBV6-5 combines with J gene TRBJ2-2; the D is unclear. The CDR3 here is CASSSTEGPGELFF. The CDR3 DNA reads TGTGCCAGCAGTTCTACAGAAGGCCCCGGGGAGCTGTTTTTT.